This T cell receptor beta chain was identified during a study of shared clonotypes between healthy human individuals. Turning to the study itself: Plates per donor: three CD4 naive, three CD4 memory, two CD8 naive, one CD8 memory.

The assay was run at deep level. Replicate PCRs for sorted subsets used around 200 ng DNA; this equaled 25,000 to 35,000 T cell genomes. Libraries were prepared by immunoSEQ multiplex PCR; TCRdb keeps only in-frame clonotypes and omits some of them. The table shows a few million clones, with more than 90% occurring only once. This receptor was obtained from a young man in good health. The sequenced sample was naive CD4+ T cells sorted from blood. Subset denoted: CD45RA+ positively selected.

This CDR3 reads CASSASSGGLGSQYF. As DNA, the CDR3 is TGTGCCAGCAGCGCTTCTAGCGGGGGGCTGGGGTCCCAGTACTTC. The chain is built from TRBV2 and TRBJ2-5, with TRBD2 matching 11 bases. CDR3 length: 15 amino acids. J gave up 9 bases and V 6 bases, and 12 bases lay outside the gene matches. CDR1 is SNHLY, CDR2 FYNNEI, per germline.